This T cell receptor beta chain appears in the sequencing data of a study of T cells in Graves' hyperthyroidism and ophthalmopathy (dated by TCRdb to the late 2010s). For the study in its entirety: Peripheral blood was sampled at the time of initial diagnosis, prior to any treatment. A discovery cohort of about a hundred patients, roughly 40 with Graves' ophthalmopathy and approximately 60 with stable Graves' hyperthyroidism, was used to find distinguishing TCR V-J signatures. TCR Vbeta CDR3 sequencing of 135 peripheral blood samples (under 45 ophthalmopathy, roughly 72 hyperthyroidism and about 17 progressor patients) is reported in the paper. In addition, the study compared T-cell repertoires in thyroid tissue and in blood from five to seven Graves' hyperthyroidism patients. After sampling, hyperthyroidism patients received methimazole starting at 30 mg daily, and ophthalmopathy patients received high-dose intravenous methylprednisolone. An independent validation cohort of under 20 hyperthyroidism patients and roughly 16 patients who later progressed to ophthalmopathy tested prospective prediction of ophthalmopathy. The approximately 98 discovery patients were randomly divided into training and test sets at a 7:3 ratio. The paper's findings and limits, for the study overall: No statistical method was used to fix the sample size in advance, and group allocation was not hidden from the investigators. In validation, the model predicted progression to ophthalmopathy with approximately 70% sensitivity and roughly 75% specificity, a median of 6.5 months before onset. In cross-validation, a model built on a 13 V-J signature told ophthalmopathy apart from stable hyperthyroidism with about 90% sensitivity and about 81% specificity, and in testing the same model reached 80%/75%. Most expanded thyroid clonotypes (frequency above 0.001) were also found in blood, which suggests that blood repertoires may mirror thyroid immune responses.

Amplification of TCR beta CDR3 regions was carried out from RNA transcripts. For the first round of RT-PCR on the TCR CDR3, the HTBI primer set was used together with the Qiagen OneStep RT-PCR kit. A second multiplex PCR round built the libraries, followed by size selection and purification. Paired-end sequencing of the libraries was performed with 100 bp reads on an Illumina HiSeq2000. Under the source paper's analysis protocol: SOAPnuke was used to process the raw data, with reads discarded if the reads contained adapters or uncalled bases, had a mean Phred below 15, or lacked an exact constant-primer or identifier match. High-quality paired reads were merged using COPE v1.2.5, and each unique nucleotide sequence was defined as a clonotype. Clonotypes were aligned to IMGT TRBV, TRBD and TRBJ reference segments using MiTCR v1.1. Only V-J combinations with frequency above 0.0001, covering about 99% of repertoires, were analysed. The TCS score was defined as the ratio of F50 (clonal expansion) to E x V (chaos), calculated using BLOSUM62-based TCRdist between CDR3 peptides within each V-J. Welch's t-statistics and random forest reduced fewer than 550 V-J features to 10 to 15, which were used in a naive Bayes classifier (R e1071). TCRdb cleaned the public reads at Q25 with fastp, built clones with MiXCR and kept in-frame beta chains. Here each entry gathers all rows of one CDR3 protein and keeps the most common genes and DNA. It is TCRdb's table, rather than the study itself, that gives the V and J calls and clone size. The sample table shows some 50,000 distinct CDR3 sequences, and approximately 52% are seen once. The top ten constitute roughly a tenth of the sample.

Ophthalmopathy patients had moderately to severely active disease, Clinical Activity Score of at least 3, NOSPECS grade of at least 4, and duration under 3 months. The study excluded patients with uncontrolled infections, other autoimmune diseases, pregnancy or lactation. Diagnoses were based on clinical symptoms, serum thyroxine and TRAb, thyroid ultrasound and orbital computed tomography. PBMCs were isolated from 10 ml of fresh peripheral blood by Ficoll-Paque density gradient centrifugation. Total RNA was extracted using Trizol reagent, and RNA quality was assessed on an Agilent 2100 Bioanalyzer. Per the germline V gene, LGHNA is the CDR1 and YSLEER is the CDR2. Including cysteine and phenylalanine, the CDR3 has 15 amino acids. The read is trimmed to its CDR3 DNA, 45 bases read in frame from base 1. The germline ends are 15 bases apart after V is trimmed by 3 bases and J by 4 bases. This clonotype was seen a handful of times. The antigen it binds to is not known. This may arise from a read error, as a much more abundant clone is one base away.

This chain is built from TRBV4-3 and TRBJ1-2, with no confidently assigned D gene. This clonotype originated in a woman aged 45-60 years with Graves' ophthalmopathy. Material: blood. The sequenced DNA: TGCGCCAGCAGCCATGAAAGCCATGAGTCCTATGGCTACACCTTC. This gives the protein CASSHESHESYGYTF.